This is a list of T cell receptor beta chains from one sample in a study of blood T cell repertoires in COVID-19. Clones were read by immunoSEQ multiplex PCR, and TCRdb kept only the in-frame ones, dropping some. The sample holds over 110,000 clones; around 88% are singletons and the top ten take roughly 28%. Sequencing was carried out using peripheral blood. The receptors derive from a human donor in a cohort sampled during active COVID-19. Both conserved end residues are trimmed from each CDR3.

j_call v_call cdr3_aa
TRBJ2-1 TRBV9 ASSVAPPLGYEQF
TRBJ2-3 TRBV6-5 ASRGRTSFLDTQY
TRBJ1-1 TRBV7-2 ASSLAQQGPEAF
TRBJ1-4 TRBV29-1 SVRGAHEKLF
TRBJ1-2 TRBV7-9 ASSPTGEDYGYT
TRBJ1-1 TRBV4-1 ASSQEDRENTEAF
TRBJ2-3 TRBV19 ASSPRDRGRTDTQY
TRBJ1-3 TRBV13 ASSLFTGNTIY
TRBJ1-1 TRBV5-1 ASSLYGGRYTEAF
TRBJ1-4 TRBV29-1 SVRTGLPLTTNEKLF
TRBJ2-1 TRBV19 ASSPGGFGHYNEQF
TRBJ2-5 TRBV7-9 ASSARLGNQETQY
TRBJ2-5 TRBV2 ASSEILQETQY
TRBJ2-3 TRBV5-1 ASSPPGTSGGAISTQY
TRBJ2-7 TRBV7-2 ASSPGLAVTYEQY
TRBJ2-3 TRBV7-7 ASSLGQGTDTQY
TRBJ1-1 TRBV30 AWSYMNTEAF
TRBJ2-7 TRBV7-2 ASSPLLRGYEQY
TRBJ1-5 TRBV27 ASRLSLTGSQPQH
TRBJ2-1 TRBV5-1 ASSLRSDSYNEQF